This T cell receptor beta chain was retrieved from a study of cytomegalovirus exposure and HLA in healthy donors. Points on this clone: What it recognizes is unknown.

The germline V gene has CDR1 MNHNS and CDR2 SASEGT. This CDR3 has 14 residues. The ends were cut back, 7 bases at V and 2 bases at J, with 15 bases in the middle. The PCR had 60 Vbeta and 13 Jbeta primers. In the original processing: As a later analysis found, there were 80 million to 90 million unique TCR beta chains, of which 8.5 million to 13 million were shared. The repertoire was sequenced with immunoSEQ multiplex PCR; TCRdb's copy has only in-frame clones and lacks some. The V and J calls and the clone size are those of that table, but D and trimming were determined from the DNA. The table lists about 140,000 clones, roughly 73% of them singletons, with 3% to 3.5% in the top ten. Whole-study results and caveats: Earlier findings revealed that most TCR beta V segments proved productive either about 87% or about 30% of the time. Reportedly, HLA-A and HLA-B alleles of most subjects were accurately predicted from TCR beta.

The sequence was obtained from a man aged 40-49 years in good health and CMV-seronegative. Specimen: PBMCs. The V and J genes are TRBV6-1 and TRBJ2-7, with TRBD2 as a possible D gene (6 bases). CDR3 in amino acids: CASMIGGLAYEQYF. The CDR3 bases are TGTGCCAGCATGATCGGAGGGTTGGCCTACGAGCAGTACTTC.